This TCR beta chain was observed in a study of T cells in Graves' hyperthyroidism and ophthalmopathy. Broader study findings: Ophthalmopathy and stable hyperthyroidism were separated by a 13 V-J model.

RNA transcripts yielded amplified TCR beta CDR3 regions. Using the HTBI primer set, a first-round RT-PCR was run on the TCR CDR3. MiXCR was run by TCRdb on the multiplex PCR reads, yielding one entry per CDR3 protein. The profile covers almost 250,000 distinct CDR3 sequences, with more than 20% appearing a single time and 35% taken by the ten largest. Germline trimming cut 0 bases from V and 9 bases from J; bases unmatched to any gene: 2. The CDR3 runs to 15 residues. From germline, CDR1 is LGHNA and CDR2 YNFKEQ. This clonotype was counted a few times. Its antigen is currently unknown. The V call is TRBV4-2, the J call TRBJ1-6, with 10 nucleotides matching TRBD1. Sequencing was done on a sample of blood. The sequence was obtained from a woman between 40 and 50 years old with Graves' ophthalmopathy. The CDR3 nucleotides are TGTGCCAGCAGCCAAGAATGGGACAGGGGTTCACCCCTCCACTTT. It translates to CASSQEWDRGSPLHF.